This T cell receptor (beta chain) was profiled in a study of blood T cells in healthy people across ages (dated by TCRdb to the mid-2010s). For context, the study as a whole: In model experiments, template switching captured about one uniquely barcoded TCR beta cDNA molecule for every two T cells. To avoid experimental bias, donors of different ages were spread randomly across the sequencing lanes. Two additional independent replicas of 1 million unique cDNA reads from the same blood draw were analyzed for two donors (one aged 18 to 30 and one aged 80 or older). Using deep sequencing normalized with unique cDNA molecular identifiers, the study measured how TCR beta repertoire diversity changes with age. Four age groups were formed from the donors: young (average approximately 16 years), middle-aged (just under 40), aged (over 55) and long-lived (around 82). The investigation overall reported the following: The CMV infection status of donors was not known, potentially confounding age-related changes in expanded clonotypes. There was a strong correlation between observed TCR beta diversity and the percentage of naive T cells measured by flow cytometry. Compared with the aged group, the long-lived group had more naive CD4+ T cells, fewer expanded clones and increased TCR diversity, suggesting age selection. Observed TCR beta diversity per million T cells fell roughly linearly with age, and a significant reduction was already apparent by age roughly 40. Estimates of total diversity based on one million sequenced T cells were considered lower bounds and underestimates. Because profiling used bulk unsorted PBMCs, naive and antigen-experienced compartments could not be compared conclusively.

The roughly 39 donors, aged about 6 to 95 years, were systemically healthy Caucasian individuals from Russia. Each donor gave 8 to 10 milliliters of peripheral blood, drawn into EDTA-treated Vacutainer tubes. PBMCs were isolated by Ficoll-Paque density-gradient centrifugation, with at least 6 million obtained per sample. Total RNA was extracted from PBMCs with Trizol reagent, with at least 5 micrograms obtained per sample. Naive CD45RAhigh/CD27high T cell percentages were measured by flow cytometry on a PBMC aliquot from every donor. The protocol used for the library was 5' RACE. Instrument used: Illumina HiSeq 2500. A second PCR of about 6 to 12 cycles was run with a J-beta primer mix and a sample-barcoded 5' primer. Each TCR beta cDNA molecule received a unique molecular identifier from a template-switch 5' adaptor carrying 12 random nucleotides. Each sample yielded at least 2.5 million CDR3-containing paired-end reads. First-strand cDNA synthesis was performed from all RNA using the Mint cDNA synthesis kit, with priming by a TRBC-specific oligonucleotide. All cDNA was treated with uracil-DNA glycosylase and then went through a first 18-cycle PCR with the universal primers M1SS and BC2_uni_R. Under the source paper's analysis protocol: Each sample was normalized by randomly selecting 1 million high-quality reads, each carrying a distinct molecular identifier. Reads sharing molecular identifiers were discarded rather than binned into consensus sequences. MiTCR, run with a Q25 quality threshold and the strictest error-elimination algorithm, handled CDR3 identification, clonotype clustering and error correction. A nonparametric unseen species model with Euler transformation was used to estimate lower-bound total TCR beta diversity. TCRdb trimmed public reads at Q25 via fastp, called clones via MiXCR and kept in-frame beta chains. Records with the same CDR3 protein are collapsed into one entry carrying the most frequent genes and DNA. The V and J calls were determined by TCRdb, not by the authors. This sample holds roughly 800,000 distinct CDR3 sequences; about three fifths were observed only once. The top ten constitute roughly 22% of the sample.

At the junction V is shortened by 1 base and J by 5 bases, with 10 bases in between. The CDR3, from cysteine to phenylalanine, totals 14 residues. The CDR3 DNA has 42 bases and is translated from base 1. CDR1 and CDR2 were assigned from the germline V gene (reference sequence) as SGHKS and YYEKEE. Worth noting for this clonotype: Its antigen is currently not known. The input lacks base qualities; no much larger clone sits a single base away.

The chain joins TRBV5-5 to TRBJ1-5; the D gene cannot be resolved reliably. This TCR came from a man in his thirties or forties in good health. Specimen: blood. The nucleotides are TGTGCCAGCAGCTTGTGGTCTGTGGATCAGCCCCAGCATTTT. It specifies CASSLWSVDQPQHF.